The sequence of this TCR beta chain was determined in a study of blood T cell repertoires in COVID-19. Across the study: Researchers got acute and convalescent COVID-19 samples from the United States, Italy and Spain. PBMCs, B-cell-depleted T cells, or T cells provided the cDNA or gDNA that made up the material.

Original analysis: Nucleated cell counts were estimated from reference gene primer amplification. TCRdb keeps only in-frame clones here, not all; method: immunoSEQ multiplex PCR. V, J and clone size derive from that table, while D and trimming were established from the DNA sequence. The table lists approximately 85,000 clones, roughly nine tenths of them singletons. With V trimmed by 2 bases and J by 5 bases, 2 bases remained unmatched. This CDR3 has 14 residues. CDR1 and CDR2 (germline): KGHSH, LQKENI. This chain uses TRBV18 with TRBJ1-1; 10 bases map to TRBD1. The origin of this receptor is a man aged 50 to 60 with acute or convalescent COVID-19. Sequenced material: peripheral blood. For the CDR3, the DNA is TGTGCCAGCTCACCAGACAGGGGGCAAACTGAAGCTTTCTTT. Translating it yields CASSPDRGQTEAFF. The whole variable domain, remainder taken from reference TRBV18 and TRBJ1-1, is NAGVMQNPRHLVRRRGQEARLRCSPMKGHSHVYWYRQLPEEGLKFMVYLQKENIIDESGMPKERFSAEFPKEGPSILRIQQVVRGDSAAYFCASSPDRGQTEAFFGQGTRLTVV.